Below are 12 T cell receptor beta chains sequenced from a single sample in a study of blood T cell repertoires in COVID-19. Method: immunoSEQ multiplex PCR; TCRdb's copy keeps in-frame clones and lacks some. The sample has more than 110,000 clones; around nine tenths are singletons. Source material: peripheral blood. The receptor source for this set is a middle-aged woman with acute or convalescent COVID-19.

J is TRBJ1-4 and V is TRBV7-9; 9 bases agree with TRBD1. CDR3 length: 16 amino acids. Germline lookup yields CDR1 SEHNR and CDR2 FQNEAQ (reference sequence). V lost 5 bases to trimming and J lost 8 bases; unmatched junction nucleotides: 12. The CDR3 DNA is TGTGCCAGCAGCGTCGACAGGGGGATTCTAAGAGAAAAACTGTTTTTT. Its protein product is CASSVDRGILREKLFF.

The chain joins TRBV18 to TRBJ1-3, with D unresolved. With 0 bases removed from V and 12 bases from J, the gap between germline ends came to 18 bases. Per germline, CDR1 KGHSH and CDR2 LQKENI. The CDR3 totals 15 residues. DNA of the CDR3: TGTGCCAGCTCACCACCCTTGACAAGCACTGCATACATATATTTT. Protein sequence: CASSPPLTSTAYIYF.

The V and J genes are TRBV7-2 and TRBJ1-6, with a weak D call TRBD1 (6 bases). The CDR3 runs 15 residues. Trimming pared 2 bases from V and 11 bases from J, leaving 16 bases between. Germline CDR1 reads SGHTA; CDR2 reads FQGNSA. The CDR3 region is CASSLLGQFSAPLHF. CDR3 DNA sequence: TGTGCCAGCAGCTTACTCGGACAGTTCAGTGCACCCCTCCACTTT.

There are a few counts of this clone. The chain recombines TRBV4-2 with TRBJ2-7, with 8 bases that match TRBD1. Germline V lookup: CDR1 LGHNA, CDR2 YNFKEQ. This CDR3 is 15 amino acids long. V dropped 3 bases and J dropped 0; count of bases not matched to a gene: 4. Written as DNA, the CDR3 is TGTGCCAGCAGCCAGACAGGGGCCTCCTCCTACGAGCAGTACTTC. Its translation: CASSQTGASSYEQYF.

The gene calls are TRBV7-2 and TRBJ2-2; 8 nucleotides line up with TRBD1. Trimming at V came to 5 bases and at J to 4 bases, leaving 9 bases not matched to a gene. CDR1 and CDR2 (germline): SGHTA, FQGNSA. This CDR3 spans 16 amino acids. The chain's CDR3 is CASSHPGTGVTGELFF. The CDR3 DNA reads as TGTGCCAGCAGCCATCCCGGGACAGGTGTCACCGGGGAGCTGTTTTTT.

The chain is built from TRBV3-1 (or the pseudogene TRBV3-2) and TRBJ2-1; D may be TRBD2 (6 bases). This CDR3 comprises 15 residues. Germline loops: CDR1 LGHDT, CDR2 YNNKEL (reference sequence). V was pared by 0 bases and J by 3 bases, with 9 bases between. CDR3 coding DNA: TGTGCCAGCAGCCAAGAGGGACTCCACTACAATGAGCAGTTCTTC. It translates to CASSQEGLHYNEQFF.

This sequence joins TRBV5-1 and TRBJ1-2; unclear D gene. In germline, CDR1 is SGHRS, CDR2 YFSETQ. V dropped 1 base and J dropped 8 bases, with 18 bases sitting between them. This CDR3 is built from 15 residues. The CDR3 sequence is CASSLTGLGVQGYTF. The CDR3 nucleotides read TGCGCCAGCAGCTTGACGGGATTGGGAGTGCAGGGCTACACCTTC.

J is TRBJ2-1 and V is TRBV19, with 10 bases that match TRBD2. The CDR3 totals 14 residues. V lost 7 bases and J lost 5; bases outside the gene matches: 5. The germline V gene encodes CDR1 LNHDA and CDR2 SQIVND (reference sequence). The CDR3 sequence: CASTGLAANNEQFF. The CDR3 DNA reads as TGTGCCAGTACCGGACTAGCGGCTAACAATGAGCAGTTCTTC.

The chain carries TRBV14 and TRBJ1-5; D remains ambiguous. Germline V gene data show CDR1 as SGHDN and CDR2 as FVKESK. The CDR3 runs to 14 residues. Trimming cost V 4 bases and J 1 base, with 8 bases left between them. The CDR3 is CASSRVGSNQPQHF. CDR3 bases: TGTGCCAGCAGCCGGGTGGGCAGCAATCAGCCCCAGCATTTT.

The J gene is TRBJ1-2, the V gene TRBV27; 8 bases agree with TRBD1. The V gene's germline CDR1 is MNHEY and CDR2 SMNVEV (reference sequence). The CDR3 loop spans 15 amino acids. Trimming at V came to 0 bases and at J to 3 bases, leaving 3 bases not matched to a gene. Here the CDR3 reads CASSLSNRGDYGYTF. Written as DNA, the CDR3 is TGTGCCAGCAGTTTATCGAACAGGGGGGACTATGGCTACACCTTC.

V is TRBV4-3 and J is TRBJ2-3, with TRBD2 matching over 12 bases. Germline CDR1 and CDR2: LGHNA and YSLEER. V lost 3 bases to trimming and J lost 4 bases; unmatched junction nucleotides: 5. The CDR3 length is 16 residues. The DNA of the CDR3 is TGCGCCAGCAGCCAGTTGACTAGCGGGAGCCCAGATACGCAGTATTTT. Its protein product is CASSQLTSGSPDTQYF.

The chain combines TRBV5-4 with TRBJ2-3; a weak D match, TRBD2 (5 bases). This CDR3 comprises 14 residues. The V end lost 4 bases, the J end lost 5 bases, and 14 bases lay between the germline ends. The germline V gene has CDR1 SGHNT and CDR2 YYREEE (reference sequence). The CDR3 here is CASSMSAGRDTQYF. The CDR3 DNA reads TGTGCCAGCAGCATGTCTGCGGGCCGAGATACGCAGTATTTT.